The sequence of this T cell receptor beta chain was determined in a study of cytomegalovirus exposure and HLA in healthy donors. Turning to the study itself: In a later analysis, it was reported that the roughly 120 validation repertoires had been produced on the same platform as the 500 to 850 repertoires belonging to the first cohort.

The CDR3 runs 13 residues. Trimming stripped 5 bases from V and 4 bases from J, with 9 bases between. In germline, CDR1 is SEHNR, CDR2 FQNEAQ (reference sequence). Sequencing used immunoSEQ multiplex PCR; TCRdb keeps in-frame clones, though not all of them. The table records 60,000 to 85,000 clones, around 96% of them present only once. The V call is TRBV7-9, the J call TRBJ2-1; possibly TRBD1 for D (5 bases). This TCR derives from a woman in her late teens or twenties in good health and CMV-seropositive. Sequenced sample: PBMCs. The CDR3 DNA reads TGTGCCAGCAGCCAGGGTACTTACAATGAGCAGTTCTTC. It codes for CASSQGTYNEQFF.